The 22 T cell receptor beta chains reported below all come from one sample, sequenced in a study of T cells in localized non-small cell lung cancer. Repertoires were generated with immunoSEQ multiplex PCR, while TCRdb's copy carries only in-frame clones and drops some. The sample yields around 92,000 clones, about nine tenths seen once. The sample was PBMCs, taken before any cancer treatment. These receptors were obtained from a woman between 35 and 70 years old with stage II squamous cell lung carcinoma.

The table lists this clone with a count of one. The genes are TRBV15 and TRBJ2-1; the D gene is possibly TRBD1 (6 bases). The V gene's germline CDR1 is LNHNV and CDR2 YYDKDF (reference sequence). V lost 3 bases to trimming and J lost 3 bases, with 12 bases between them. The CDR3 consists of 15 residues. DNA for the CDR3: TGTGCCACCAGCAGTGCTTCAGGGGTCTACAATGAGCAGTTCTTC. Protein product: CATSSASGVYNEQFF.

CDR3 residues: CASSVSPGLGTSEQYF. The CDR3 region has the DNA TGTGCCAGCAGCGTGTCTCCGGGACTAGGAACCTCCGAGCAGTACTTC. The chain links TRBV5-5 to TRBJ2-7, with TRBD2 identical over 8 bases. The germline V gene has CDR1 SGHKS and CDR2 YYEKEE (reference sequence). With 4 bases clipped from V and 6 bases from J, the junction kept 15 bases outside the gene matches. The CDR3 has 16 residues.

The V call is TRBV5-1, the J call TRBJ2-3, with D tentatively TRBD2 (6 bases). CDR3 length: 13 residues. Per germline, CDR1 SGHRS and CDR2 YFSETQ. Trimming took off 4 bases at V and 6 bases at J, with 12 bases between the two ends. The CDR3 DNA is TGCGCCAGCAGCCGGGACTCTCTCGATACGCAGTATTTT. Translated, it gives CASSRDSLDTQYF.

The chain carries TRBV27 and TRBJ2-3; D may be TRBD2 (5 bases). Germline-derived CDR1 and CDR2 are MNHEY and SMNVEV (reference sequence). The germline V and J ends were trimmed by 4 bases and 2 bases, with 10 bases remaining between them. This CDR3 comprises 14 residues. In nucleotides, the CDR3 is TGTGCCAGCAGTTCCCTGCGGGTCACAGATACGCAGTATTTT. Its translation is CASSSLRVTDTQYF.

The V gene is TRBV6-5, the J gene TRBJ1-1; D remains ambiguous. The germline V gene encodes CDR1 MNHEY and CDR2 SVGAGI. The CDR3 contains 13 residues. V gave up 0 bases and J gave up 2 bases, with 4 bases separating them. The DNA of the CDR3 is TGTGCCAGCAGTTACTCGGAAAACACTGAAGCTTTCTTT. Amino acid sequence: CASSYSENTEAFF.

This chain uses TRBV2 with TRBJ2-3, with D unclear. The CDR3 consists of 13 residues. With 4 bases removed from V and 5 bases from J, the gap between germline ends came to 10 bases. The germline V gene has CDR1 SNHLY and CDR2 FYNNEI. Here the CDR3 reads CASSGYSGDTQYF. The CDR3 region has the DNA TGTGCCAGCAGTGGTTACAGTGGAGATACGCAGTATTTT. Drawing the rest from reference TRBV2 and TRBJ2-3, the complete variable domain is EPEVTQTPSHQVTQMGQEVILRCVPISNHLYFYWYRQILGQKVEFLVSFYNNEISEKSEIFDDQFSVERPDGSNFTLKIRSTKLEDSAMYFCASSGYSGDTQYFGPGTRLTVL.

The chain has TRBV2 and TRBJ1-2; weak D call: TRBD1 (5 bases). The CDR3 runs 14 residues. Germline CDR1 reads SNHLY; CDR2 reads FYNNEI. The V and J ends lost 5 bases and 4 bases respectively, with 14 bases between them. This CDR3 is CASSHRGVLYGYTF. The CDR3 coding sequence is TGTGCCAGCAGTCACCGGGGGGTTCTCTATGGCTACACCTTC.

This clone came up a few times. The CDR3 spells CASSSTGNYGYTF. The CDR3 DNA is TGTGCCAGCAGCTCAACAGGGAACTATGGCTACACCTTC. This chain connects TRBV6-5 to TRBJ1-2; TRBD1 might be the D (6 bases). The CDR3 loop spans 13 amino acids. The germline V gene encodes CDR1 MNHEY and CDR2 SVGAGI. The germline V and J ends were trimmed by 6 bases and 2 bases, with 10 bases remaining between them.

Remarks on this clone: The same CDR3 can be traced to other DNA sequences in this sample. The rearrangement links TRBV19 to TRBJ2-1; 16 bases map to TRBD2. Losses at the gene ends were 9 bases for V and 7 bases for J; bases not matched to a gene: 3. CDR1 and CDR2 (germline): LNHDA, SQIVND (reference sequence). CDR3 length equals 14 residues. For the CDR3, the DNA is TGTGCCAGCTCGGGACTAGCGGGAGGGAATGAGCAGTTCTTC. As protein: CASSGLAGGNEQFF.

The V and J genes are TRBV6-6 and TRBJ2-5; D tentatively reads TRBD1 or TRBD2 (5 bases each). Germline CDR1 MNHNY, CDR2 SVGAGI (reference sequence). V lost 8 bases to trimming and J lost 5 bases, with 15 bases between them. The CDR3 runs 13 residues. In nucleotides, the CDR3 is TGTGCCAGCGAGAGGGGAGACCTGGAGACCCAGTACTTC. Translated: CASERGDLETQYF.

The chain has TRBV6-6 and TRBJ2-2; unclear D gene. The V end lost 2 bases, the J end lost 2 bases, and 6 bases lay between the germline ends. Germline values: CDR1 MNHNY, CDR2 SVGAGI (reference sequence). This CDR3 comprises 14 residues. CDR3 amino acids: CASSYIDNTGELFF. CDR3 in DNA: TGTGCCAGCAGTTACATAGATAACACCGGGGAGCTGTTTTTT.

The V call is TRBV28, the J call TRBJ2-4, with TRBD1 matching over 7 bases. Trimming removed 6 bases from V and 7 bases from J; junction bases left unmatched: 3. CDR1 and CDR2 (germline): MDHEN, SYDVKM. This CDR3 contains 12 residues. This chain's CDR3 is CASSLQGNIQYF. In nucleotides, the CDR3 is TGTGCCAGCAGCCTACAGGGGAACATTCAGTACTTC.

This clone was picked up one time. The CDR3 region has the DNA TGTGCCAGCAGTGAAGGGACTAGCGGGACCACCTACGAGCAGTACTTC. Translated: CASSEGTSGTTYEQYF. The V call is TRBV6-1, the J call TRBJ2-7; 12 bases agree with TRBD2. J was trimmed by 2 bases and V by 1 base; bases with no gene match: 3. The germline gives CDR1 MNHNS, CDR2 SASEGT. CDR3 length: 16 amino acids.

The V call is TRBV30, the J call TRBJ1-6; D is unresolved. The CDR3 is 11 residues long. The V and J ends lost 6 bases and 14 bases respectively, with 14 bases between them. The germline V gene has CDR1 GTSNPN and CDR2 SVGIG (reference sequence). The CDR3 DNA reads TGTGCCTGCCCCTGGGAAATGGCCCTCCACTTT. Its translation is CACPWEMALHF.

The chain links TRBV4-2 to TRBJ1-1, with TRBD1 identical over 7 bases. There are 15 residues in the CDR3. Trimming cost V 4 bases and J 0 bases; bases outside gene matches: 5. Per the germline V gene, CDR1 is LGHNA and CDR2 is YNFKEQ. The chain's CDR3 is CASSPRTGMNTEAFF. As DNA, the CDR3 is TGTGCCAGCAGCCCTCGGACAGGCATGAACACTGAAGCTTTCTTT.

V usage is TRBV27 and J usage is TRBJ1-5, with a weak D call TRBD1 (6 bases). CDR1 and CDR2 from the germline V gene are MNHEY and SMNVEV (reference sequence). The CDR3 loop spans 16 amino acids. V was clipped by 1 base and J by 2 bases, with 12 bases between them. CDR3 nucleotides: TGTGCCAGCAGTTTATGGGGGCGGGGGCGCAATCAGCCCCAGCATTTT. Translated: CASSLWGRGRNQPQHF.

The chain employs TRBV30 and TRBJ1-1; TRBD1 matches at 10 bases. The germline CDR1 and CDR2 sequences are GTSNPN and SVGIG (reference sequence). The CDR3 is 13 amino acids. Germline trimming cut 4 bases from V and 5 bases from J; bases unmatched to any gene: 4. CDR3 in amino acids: CAWTDRGGTEAFF. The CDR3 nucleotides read TGTGCCTGGACGGACAGGGGGGGGACTGAAGCTTTCTTT. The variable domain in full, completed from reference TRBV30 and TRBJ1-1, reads SQTIHQWPATLVQPVGSPLSLECTVEGTSNPNLYWYRQAAGRGLQLLFYSVGIGQISSEVPQNLSASRPQDRQFILSSKKLLLSDSGFYLCAWTDRGGTEAFFGQGTRLTVV.

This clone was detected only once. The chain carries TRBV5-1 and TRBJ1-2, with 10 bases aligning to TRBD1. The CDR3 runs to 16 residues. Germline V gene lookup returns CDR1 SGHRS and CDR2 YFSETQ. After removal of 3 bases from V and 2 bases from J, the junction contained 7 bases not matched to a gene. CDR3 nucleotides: TGCGCCAGCAGCTCTGTTGGGGGACAGGGGAACTATGGCTACACCTTC. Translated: CASSSVGGQGNYGYTF.

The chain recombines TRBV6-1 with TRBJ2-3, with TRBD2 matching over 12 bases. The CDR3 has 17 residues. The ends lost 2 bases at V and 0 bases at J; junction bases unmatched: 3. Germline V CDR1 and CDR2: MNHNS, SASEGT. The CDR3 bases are TGTGCCAGCAGTGAATTGGGGACTAGCGGGAGCACAGATACGCAGTATTTT. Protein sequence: CASSELGTSGSTDTQYF.

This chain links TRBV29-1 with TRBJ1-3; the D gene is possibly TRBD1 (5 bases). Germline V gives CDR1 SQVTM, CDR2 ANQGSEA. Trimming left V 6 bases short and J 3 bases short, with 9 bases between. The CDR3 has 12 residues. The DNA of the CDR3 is TGCAGCGTGAGGGGAAGTGGAAACACCATATATTTT. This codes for CSVRGSGNTIYF. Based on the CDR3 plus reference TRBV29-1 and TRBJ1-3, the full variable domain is SAVISQKPSRDICQRGTSLTIQCQVDSQVTMMFWYRQQPGQSLTLIATANQGSEATYESGFVIDKFPISRPNLTFSTLTVSNMSPEDSSIYLCSVRGSGNTIYFGEGSWLTVV.

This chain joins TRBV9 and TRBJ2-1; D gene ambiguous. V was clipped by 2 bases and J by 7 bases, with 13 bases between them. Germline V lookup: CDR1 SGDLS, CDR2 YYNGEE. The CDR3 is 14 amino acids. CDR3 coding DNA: TGTGCCAGCAGCGTTTACTCCTTGGGGAATGAGCAGTTCTTC. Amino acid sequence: CASSVYSLGNEQFF. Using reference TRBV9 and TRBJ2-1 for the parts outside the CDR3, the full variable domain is DSGVTQTPKHLITATGQRVTLRCSPRSGDLSVYWYQQSLDQGLQFLIQYYNGEERAKGNILERFSAQQFPDLHSELNLSSLELGDSALYFCASSVYSLGNEQFFGPGTRLTVL.

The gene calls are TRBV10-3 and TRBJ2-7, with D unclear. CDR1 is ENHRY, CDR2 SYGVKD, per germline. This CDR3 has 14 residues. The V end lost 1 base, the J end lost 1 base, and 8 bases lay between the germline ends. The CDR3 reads CAISELGISYEQYF. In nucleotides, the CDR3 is TGTGCCATCAGTGAGTTAGGGATTTCCTACGAGCAGTACTTC.